These T cell receptor beta chains were read from a single sample in a study of T cell clones after liver transplantation. TCRdb's copy holds only in-frame clones and misses some; the assay was immunoSEQ multiplex PCR. Of 90,000 to 120,000 clones in the sample, around 86% are singletons; the top ten hold about 0.89%. Here the sequenced sample was CD4+ T cells from blood, taken before liver transplant. Receptor source: a human donor who received a liver transplant. Each CDR3 is given with its conserved first and last residue. A D gene is named only where the DNA matches it firmly. Clone size is given for some rows only: seen once, a few or many times, or a class if the clone is expanded.

>TRBJ2-1|TRBV5-6|NA|NA
TGTGCCAGCAGCTTGGAAAGGGGATCTGAGCAGTTCTTC
CASSLERGSEQFF
>TRBJ2-6|TRBV4-2|NA|TRBD2
TGTGCCAGCAGCCAGGTAATAGCGGGAGATTTGGGTTCCGGGGCCAACGTCCTGACTTTC
CASSQVIAGDLGSGANVLTF
>TRBJ1-1|TRBV2|NA|TRBD1
TGTGCCAGCAACCCCAGACAGGGGGGTAGGACCACTGAAGCTTTCTTT
CASNPRQGGRTTEAFF
>TRBJ1-1|TRBV11-2|NA|NA
TGTGCCAGCAGCTTTGGACGGAGAAAAAAGAACACTGAAGCTTTCTTT
CASSFGRRKKNTEAFF
>TRBJ2-5|TRBV7-8|NA|NA
TGTGCCAGCAGCTTCGAGGCCGCACAAATTAAGATGGCCCAGTACTTC
CASSFEAAQIKMAQYF
>TRBJ1-1|TRBV5-4|NA|NA
TGTGCCAGCAGCTTGGACAGGGACACTGAAGCTTTCTTT
CASSLDRDTEAFF
>TRBJ2-7|TRBV30|NA|NA
TGTGCCTGGGGGGTCCAGGGATCCGAGCAGTACTTC
CAWGVQGSEQYF
>TRBJ2-2|TRBV9|few|NA
TGTGCCAGCAGCGGCACCGGGGAGCTGTTTTTT
CASSGTGELFF
>TRBJ2-1|TRBV5-1|NA|NA
TGCGCCAGCAGCTCCTTGACTAGGAGCTCCTACAATGAGCAGTTCTTC
CASSSLTRSSYNEQFF
>TRBJ2-3|TRBV6-1|NA|TRBD2
TGTGCCAGCAGAACTAGCGGGATCCCAGATACGCAGTATTTT
CASRTSGIPDTQYF
>TRBJ1-3|TRBV27|NA|NA
TGTGCCAGCAGTTTTCGACCCCGTTCTGGAAACACCATATATTTT
CASSFRPRSGNTIYF
>TRBJ1-5|TRBV5-6|once|TRBD1
TGTGCCAGCAGCTTCGGACAGGTGGATAGGAGCAATCAGCCCCAGCATTTT
CASSFGQVDRSNQPQHF
>TRBJ2-2|TRBV7-9|once|NA
TGTGCCAGCAGTCCAGGGATCACCGGGGAGCTGTTTTTT
CASSPGITGELFF
>TRBJ1-1|TRBV19|NA|NA
TGTGCCAGTAGTATCGGTCACTCGAACACTGAAGCTTTCTTT
CASSIGHSNTEAFF
>TRBJ1-1|TRBV19|NA|NA
TGTGCCAGTAACCTGGGGGGTGAAGCTTTCTTT
CASNLGGEAFF
>TRBJ2-1|TRBV28|NA|NA
TGTGCCAGCTGTACACTGGACAATGAGCAGTTCTTC
CASCTLDNEQFF
>TRBJ1-1|TRBV7-9|NA|NA
TGTGCCAGCGGGGTTTCTGTCGACACTGAAGCTTTCTTT
CASGVSVDTEAFF
>TRBJ1-2|TRBV27|NA|NA
TGTGCCAGCAGTTTATCGAGTGGGGTCGGCTATGGCTACACCTTC
CASSLSSGVGYGYTF
>TRBJ2-4|TRBV10-3|few|NA
TGTGCCATCAGTGACCCCAAAAACATTCAGTACTTC
CAISDPKNIQYF
>TRBJ1-2|TRBV29-1|NA|NA
TGCAGCGTGTCTCAGGGGCGTGCCTATGGCTACACCTTC
CSVSQGRAYGYTF
>TRBJ2-3|TRBV6-1|NA|NA
TGTGCCAGCAGTGGGGCCCTCACAGATACGCAGTATTTT
CASSGALTDTQYF
>TRBJ2-5|TRBV11-2|NA|NA
TGTGCCAGCAGCTCCAGAGGGGGAGGGGGCGGTATAGAGACCCAGTACTTC
CASSSRGGGGGIETQYF
>TRBJ1-1|TRBV7-8|NA|NA
TGTGCCAGCAGCGCCGGTGGGGACACTGAAGCTTTCTTT
CASSAGGDTEAFF
>TRBJ1-6|TRBV10-3|NA|NA
TGTGCCATCAGTGAGTCGTCAGACTATAATTCACCCCTCCACTTT
CAISESSDYNSPLHF
>TRBJ2-7|TRBV6-6|NA|TRBD1
TGTGCCAGCAGCCTCGGACAGGCTAACGAGCAGTACTTC
CASSLGQANEQYF
>TRBJ2-1|TRBV23-1|NA|NA
TGCGCCAGCAAGCCCAACATTCCGAATGAGCAGTTCTTC
CASKPNIPNEQFF
>TRBJ2-3|TRBV29-1|NA|NA
TGCAGCGTTGATAGCCGGGGTGCCGGGAGTACGCAGTATTTT
CSVDSRGAGSTQYF
>TRBJ1-5|TRBV21-1|NA|NA
TGTGCCAGCAGCCGCGGCGGGGGGGATAGTAACAATCAGCCCCAGCATTTT
CASSRGGGDSNNQPQHF
>TRBJ1-1|TRBV6-5|once|TRBD1
TGTGCCAGCAGGGGACAGGGTGGCACTGAAGCTTTCTTT
CASRGQGGTEAFF
>TRBJ1-5|TRBV6-5|once|NA
TGTGCCAGCAGTTACTCGGGGAAGGGCAATCAGCCCCAGCATTTT
CASSYSGKGNQPQHF
>TRBJ2-6|TRBV11-2|once|NA
TGTGCCAGCAGCTTAGTGGGCTCTGGGGCCAACGTCCTGACTTTC
CASSLVGSGANVLTF
>TRBJ2-5|TRBV2|NA|NA
TGTGCCAGCAGTGCGGGGCCCAGGGAGACCCAGTACTTC
CASSAGPRETQYF
>TRBJ1-4|TRBV4-1|NA|NA
TGCGCCAGCAGACCGGGGACCCGCGGCGGGAAACTGTTTTTT
CASRPGTRGGKLFF
>TRBJ1-2|TRBV6-4|NA|NA
TGTGCCAGCAGTGCCGAATTAGGGGCTAACTATGGCTACACCTTC
CASSAELGANYGYTF
>TRBJ1-1|TRBV20-1|NA|NA
TGCAGTGGGTGGCGGAACACTGAAGCTTTCTTT
CSGWRNTEAFF
>TRBJ1-2|TRBV4-2|NA|NA
TGTGCCAGCAGCCAAGATATGGGGACGGGCCCGAGAGGCTACACCTTC
CASSQDMGTGPRGYTF
>TRBJ1-2|TRBV7-2|once|NA
TGTGCCAGCAGCTCCTCGGGCTTTGGCTACACCTTC
CASSSSGFGYTF
>TRBJ1-6|TRBV2|NA|NA
TGTGCCAGCAATCAGGGAGCGGATTCACCCCTCCACTTT
CASNQGADSPLHF
>TRBJ2-6|TRBV5-6|once|NA
TGTGCCAGCTGCATGGGGGGTCTGGCTGGGGCCAACGTCCTGACTTTC
CASCMGGLAGANVLTF
>TRBJ1-2|TRBV2|NA|NA
TGTGCCAGCAGTGAAGCTTTCAGGGCCACCTTC
CASSEAFRATF
>TRBJ2-7|TRBV28|NA|NA
TGTGCCAGCAGTTCCCCCCGGGGGGCGCTTTACGAGCAGTACTTC
CASSSPRGALYEQYF